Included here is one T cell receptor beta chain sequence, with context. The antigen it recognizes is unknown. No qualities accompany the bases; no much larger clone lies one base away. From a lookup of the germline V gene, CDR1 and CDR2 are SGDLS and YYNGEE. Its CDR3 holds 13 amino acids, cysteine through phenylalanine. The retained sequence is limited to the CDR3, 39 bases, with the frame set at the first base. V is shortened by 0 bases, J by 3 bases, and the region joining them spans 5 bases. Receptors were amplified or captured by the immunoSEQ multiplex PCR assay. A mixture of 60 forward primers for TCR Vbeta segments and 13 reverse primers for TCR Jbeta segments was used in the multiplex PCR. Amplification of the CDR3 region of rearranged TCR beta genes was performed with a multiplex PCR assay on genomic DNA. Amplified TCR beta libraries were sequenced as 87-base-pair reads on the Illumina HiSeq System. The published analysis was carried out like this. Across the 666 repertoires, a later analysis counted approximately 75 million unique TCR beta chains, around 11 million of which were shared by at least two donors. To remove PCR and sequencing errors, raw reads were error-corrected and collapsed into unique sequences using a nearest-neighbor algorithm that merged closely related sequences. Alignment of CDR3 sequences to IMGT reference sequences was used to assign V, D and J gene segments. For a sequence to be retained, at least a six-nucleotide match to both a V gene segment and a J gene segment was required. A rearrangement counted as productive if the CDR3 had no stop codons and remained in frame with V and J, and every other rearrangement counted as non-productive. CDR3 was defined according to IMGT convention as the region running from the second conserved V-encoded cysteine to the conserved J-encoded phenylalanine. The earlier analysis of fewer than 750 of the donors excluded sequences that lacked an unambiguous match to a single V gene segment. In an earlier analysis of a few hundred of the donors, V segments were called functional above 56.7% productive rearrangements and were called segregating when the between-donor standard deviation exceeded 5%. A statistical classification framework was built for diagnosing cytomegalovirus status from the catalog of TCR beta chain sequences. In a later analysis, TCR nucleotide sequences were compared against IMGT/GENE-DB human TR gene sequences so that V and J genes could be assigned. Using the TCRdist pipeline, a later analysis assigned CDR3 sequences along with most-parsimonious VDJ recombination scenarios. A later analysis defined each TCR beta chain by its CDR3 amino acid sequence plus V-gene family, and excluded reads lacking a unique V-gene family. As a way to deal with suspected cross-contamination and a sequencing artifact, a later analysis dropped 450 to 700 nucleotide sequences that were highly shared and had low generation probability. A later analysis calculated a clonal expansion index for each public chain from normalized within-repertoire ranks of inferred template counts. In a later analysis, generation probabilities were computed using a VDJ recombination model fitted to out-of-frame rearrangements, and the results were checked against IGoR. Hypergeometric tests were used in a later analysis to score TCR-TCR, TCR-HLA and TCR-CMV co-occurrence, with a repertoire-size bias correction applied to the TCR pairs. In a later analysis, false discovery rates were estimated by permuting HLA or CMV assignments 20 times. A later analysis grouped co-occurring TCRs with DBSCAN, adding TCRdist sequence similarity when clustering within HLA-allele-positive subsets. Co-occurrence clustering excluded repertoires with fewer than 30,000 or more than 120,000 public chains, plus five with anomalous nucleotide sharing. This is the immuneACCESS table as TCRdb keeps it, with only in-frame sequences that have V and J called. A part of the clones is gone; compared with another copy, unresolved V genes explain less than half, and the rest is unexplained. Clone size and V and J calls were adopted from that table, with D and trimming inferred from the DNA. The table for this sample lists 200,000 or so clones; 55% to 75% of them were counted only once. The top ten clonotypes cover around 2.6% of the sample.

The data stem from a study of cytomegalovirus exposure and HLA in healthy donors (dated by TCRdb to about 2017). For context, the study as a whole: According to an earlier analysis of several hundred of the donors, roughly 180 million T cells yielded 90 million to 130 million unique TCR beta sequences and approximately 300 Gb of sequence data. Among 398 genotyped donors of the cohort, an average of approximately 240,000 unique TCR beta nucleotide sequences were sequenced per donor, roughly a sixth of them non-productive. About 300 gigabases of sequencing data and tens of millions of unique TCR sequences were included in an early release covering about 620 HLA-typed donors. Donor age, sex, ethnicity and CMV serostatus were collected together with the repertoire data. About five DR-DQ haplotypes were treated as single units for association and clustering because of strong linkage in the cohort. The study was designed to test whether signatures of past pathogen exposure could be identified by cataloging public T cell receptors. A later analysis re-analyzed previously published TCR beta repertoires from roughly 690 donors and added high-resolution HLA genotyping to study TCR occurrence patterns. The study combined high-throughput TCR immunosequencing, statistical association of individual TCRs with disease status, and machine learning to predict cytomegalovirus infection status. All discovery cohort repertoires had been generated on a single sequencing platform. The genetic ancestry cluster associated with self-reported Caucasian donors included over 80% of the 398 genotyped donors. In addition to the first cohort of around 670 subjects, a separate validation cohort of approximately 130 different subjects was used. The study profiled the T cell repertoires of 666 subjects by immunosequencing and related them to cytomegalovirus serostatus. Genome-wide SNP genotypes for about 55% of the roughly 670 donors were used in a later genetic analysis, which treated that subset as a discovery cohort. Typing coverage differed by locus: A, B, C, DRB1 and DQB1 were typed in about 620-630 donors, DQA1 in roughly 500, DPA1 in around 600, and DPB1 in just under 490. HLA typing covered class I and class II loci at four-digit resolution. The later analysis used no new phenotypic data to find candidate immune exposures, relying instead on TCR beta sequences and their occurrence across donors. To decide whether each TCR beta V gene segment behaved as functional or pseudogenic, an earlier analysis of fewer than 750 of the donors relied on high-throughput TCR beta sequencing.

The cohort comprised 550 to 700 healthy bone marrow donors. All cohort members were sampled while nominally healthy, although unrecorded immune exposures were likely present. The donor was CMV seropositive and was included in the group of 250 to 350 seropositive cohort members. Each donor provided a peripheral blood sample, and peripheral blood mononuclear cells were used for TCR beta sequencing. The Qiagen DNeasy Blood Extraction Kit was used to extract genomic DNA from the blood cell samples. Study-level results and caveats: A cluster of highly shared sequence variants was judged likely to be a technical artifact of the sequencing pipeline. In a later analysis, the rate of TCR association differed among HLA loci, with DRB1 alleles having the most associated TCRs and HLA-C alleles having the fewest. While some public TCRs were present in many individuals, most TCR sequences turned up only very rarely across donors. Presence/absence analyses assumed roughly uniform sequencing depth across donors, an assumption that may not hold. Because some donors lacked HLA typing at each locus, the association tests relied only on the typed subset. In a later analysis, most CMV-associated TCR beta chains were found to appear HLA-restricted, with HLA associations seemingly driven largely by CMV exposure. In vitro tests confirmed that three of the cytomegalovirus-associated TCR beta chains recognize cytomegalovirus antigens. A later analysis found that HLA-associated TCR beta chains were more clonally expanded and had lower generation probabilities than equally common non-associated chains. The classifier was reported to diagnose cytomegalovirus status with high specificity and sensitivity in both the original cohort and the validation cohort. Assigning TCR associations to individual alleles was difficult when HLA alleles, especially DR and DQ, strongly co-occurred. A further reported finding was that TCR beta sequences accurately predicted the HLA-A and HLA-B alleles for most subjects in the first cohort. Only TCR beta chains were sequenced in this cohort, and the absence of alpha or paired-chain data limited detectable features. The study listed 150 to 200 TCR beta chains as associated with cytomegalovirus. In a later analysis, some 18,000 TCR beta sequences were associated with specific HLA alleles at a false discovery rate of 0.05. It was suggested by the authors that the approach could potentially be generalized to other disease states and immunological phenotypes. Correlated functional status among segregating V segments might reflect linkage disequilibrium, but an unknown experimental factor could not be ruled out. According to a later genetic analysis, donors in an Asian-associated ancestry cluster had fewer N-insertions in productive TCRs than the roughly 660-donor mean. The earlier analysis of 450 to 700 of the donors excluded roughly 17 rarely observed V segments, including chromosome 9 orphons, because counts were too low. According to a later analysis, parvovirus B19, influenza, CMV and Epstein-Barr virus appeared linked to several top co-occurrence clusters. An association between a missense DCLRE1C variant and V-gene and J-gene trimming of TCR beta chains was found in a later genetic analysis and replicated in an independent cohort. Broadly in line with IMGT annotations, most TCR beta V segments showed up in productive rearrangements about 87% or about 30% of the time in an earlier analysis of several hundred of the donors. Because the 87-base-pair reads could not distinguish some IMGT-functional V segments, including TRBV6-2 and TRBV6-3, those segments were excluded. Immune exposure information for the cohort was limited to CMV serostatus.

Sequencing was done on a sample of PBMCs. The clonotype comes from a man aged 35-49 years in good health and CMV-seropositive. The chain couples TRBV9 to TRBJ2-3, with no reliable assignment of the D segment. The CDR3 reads CASSVGTTDTQYF. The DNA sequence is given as TGTGCCAGCAGCGTAGGAACAACAGATACGCAGTATTTT.